This is a list of T cell receptor beta chains from one sample in a study of blood T cell repertoires in COVID-19. Method: immunoSEQ multiplex PCR; TCRdb's copy keeps in-frame clones and lacks some. In the table there are tens of thousands of clones, around four fifths of which are singletons. Sequencing was done on a sample of peripheral blood. Receptors originate from an older man with acute or convalescent COVID-19. CDR3s include the opening cysteine and the closing phenylalanine or tryptophan. D genes are given only for firm matches. Rows may omit the clone size; those that give it use once, few, many or a size class.

clone_size	v_call	d_call	j_call	cdr3_aa	cdr3_nt
NA	TRBV5-1	NA	TRBJ2-2	CASSLLASLDGELFF	TGCGCCAGCAGCTTGTTGGCTAGCTTAGACGGGGAGCTGTTTTTT
NA	TRBV5-8	NA	TRBJ1-2	CASSLAPAGNYGYTF	TGTGCCAGCAGCTTGGCCCCGGCAGGCAACTATGGCTACACCTTC
NA	TRBV2	TRBD2	TRBJ2-1	CASSGGLAGNEQFF	TGTGCCAGCAGTGGAGGACTAGCGGGCAATGAGCAGTTCTTC
NA	TRBV20-1	TRBD1	TRBJ2-7	CSASRDRGLYEQYF	TGCAGTGCTAGTAGAGACAGGGGGCTTTACGAGCAGTACTTC
NA	TRBV19	NA	TRBJ1-4	CASSMDSNEKLFF	TGTGCCAGTAGTATGGACAGTAATGAAAAACTGTTTTTT
NA	TRBV6-1	NA	TRBJ2-5	CASSEAGETQYF	TGTGCCAGCAGTGAGGCTGGTGAGACCCAGTACTTC
NA	TRBV12-3/TRBV12-4	NA	TRBJ2-5	CASSLQETQYF	TGTGCCAGCAGCCTCCAAGAGACCCAGTACTTC
NA	TRBV5-4	NA	TRBJ2-5	CASSREGRGQETQYF	TGTGCCAGCAGCCGCGAGGGCAGGGGCCAAGAGACCCAGTACTTC
NA	TRBV3-1/TRBV3-2	NA	TRBJ2-7	CASSRNQGTEQYF	TGTGCCAGCAGCCGGAACCAAGGGACAGAGCAGTACTTC
NA	TRBV5-4	NA	TRBJ2-1	CASSCRDFGYLSSYNEQFF	TGTGCCAGCAGCTGCCGGGACTTTGGTTATCTGAGCTCCTACAATGAGCAGTTCTTC
few	TRBV10-3	NA	TRBJ2-5	CATAASGFQETQYF	TGTGCCACGGCGGCAAGCGGTTTTCAAGAGACCCAGTACTTC
NA	TRBV5-1	NA	TRBJ2-3	CASSFGGTPPTDTQYF	TGCGCCAGCAGCTTTGGGGGGACTCCTCCCACAGATACGCAGTATTTT
NA	TRBV5-4	TRBD2	TRBJ2-3	CASSLVRGAATDTQYF	TGTGCCAGCAGCTTGGTGCGGGGGGCCGCCACAGATACGCAGTATTTT
NA	TRBV19	NA	TRBJ1-1	CASSIDLFSNTEAFF	TGTGCCAGTAGTATAGATCTGTTTTCTAACACTGAAGCTTTCTTT
NA	TRBV5-1	TRBD1	TRBJ1-3	CASSWVTGETTIYF	TGCGCCAGCAGCTGGGTGACAGGGGAAACGACCATATATTTT
NA	TRBV5-1	NA	TRBJ1-3	CASSRTALGNTIYF	TGCGCCAGCAGCAGGACAGCGCTTGGAAACACCATATATTTT
NA	TRBV6-5	TRBD2	TRBJ2-2	CASSFRGRTNTGELFF	TGTGCCAGCAGTTTTCGCGGGAGAACGAACACCGGGGAGCTGTTTTTT
once	TRBV5-1	TRBD2	TRBJ2-1	CASSLSGLAGNEQFF	TGCGCCAGCAGCTTGTCAGGACTAGCGGGCAATGAGCAGTTCTTC
NA	TRBV5-8	TRBD2	TRBJ2-3	CASSRTSGGLTDTQYF	TGTGCCAGCAGCCGGACTAGCGGGGGCCTCACAGATACGCAGTATTTT
NA	TRBV6-5	TRBD1	TRBJ2-2	CASSPSDRAAGELFF	TGTGCCAGCAGTCCGTCGGACAGGGCGGCCGGGGAGCTGTTTTTT
NA	TRBV12-3/TRBV12-4	NA	TRBJ1-2	CASSRQWNKGYTF	TGTGCCAGCAGTCGACAGTGGAACAAAGGCTACACCTTC
NA	TRBV19	NA	TRBJ2-5	CASTRTGTQGTQYF	TGTGCCAGTACCCGGACCGGGACTCAAGGGACCCAGTACTTC
NA	TRBV3-1/TRBV3-2	NA	TRBJ2-7	CASSQEGQSYEQYF	TGTGCCAGCAGCCAAGAAGGACAGAGCTACGAGCAGTACTTC
NA	TRBV29-1	NA	TRBJ1-1	CSAWGDTEAFF	TGCAGCGCCTGGGGGGACACTGAAGCTTTCTTT
NA	TRBV6-5	TRBD1	TRBJ1-4	CASIRQGVAEKLFF	TGTGCCAGCATCCGACAGGGGGTAGCTGAAAAACTGTTTTTT
NA	TRBV2	TRBD1	TRBJ1-4	CASRDPGQPNEKLFF	TGTGCCAGCAGGGACCCGGGACAGCCTAATGAAAAACTGTTTTTT
NA	TRBV6-5	NA	TRBJ1-2	CASSSGTKGYTF	TGTGCCAGCAGTTCCGGGACAAAAGGCTACACCTTC
once	TRBV24-1	TRBD2	TRBJ2-1	CATSESPGTSGGYNEQFF	TGTGCCACCAGTGAGTCCCCCGGGACTAGCGGGGGATACAATGAGCAGTTCTTC
few	TRBV7-8	TRBD2	TRBJ2-2	CASSLSFRAQRGKTGELFF	TGTGCCAGCAGCTTAAGTTTTAGGGCCCAGCGGGGGAAAACCGGGGAGCTGTTTTTT
NA	TRBV29-1	TRBD1	TRBJ2-5	CSVGRGQVQETQYF	TGCAGCGTTGGCCGCGGACAGGTTCAAGAGACCCAGTACTTC
NA	TRBV5-1	TRBD2	TRBJ2-5	CASSLSASGGQETQYF	TGCGCCAGCAGCTTGTCCGCTAGCGGGGGTCAAGAGACCCAGTACTTC
NA	TRBV6-5	NA	TRBJ1-1	CASSSPLEAFF	TGTGCCAGCAGTAGCCCGCTTGAAGCTTTCTTT
NA	TRBV10-3	TRBD2	TRBJ2-1	CAISESRTSLNEQFF	TGTGCCATCAGTGAGTCTCGGACTAGCCTCAATGAGCAGTTCTTC
few	TRBV5-1	NA	TRBJ2-7	CASSESTPSYEQYF	TGCGCCAGCAGCGAATCGACTCCCTCCTACGAGCAGTACTTC
few	TRBV3-1/TRBV3-2	TRBD2	TRBJ2-5	CASRESSGGDQETQYF	TGTGCCAGCAGAGAGAGTAGCGGGGGAGACCAAGAGACCCAGTACTTC
NA	TRBV12-3/TRBV12-4	TRBD2	TRBJ2-7	CASSPGGVEQYF	TGTGCCAGCAGTCCCGGGGGGGTCGAGCAGTACTTC
few	TRBV4-2	TRBD2	TRBJ2-5	CASSQEVAGNSQETQYF	TGTGCCAGCAGCCAAGAGGTAGCGGGAAACTCACAAGAGACCCAGTACTTC
NA	TRBV5-1	TRBD2	TRBJ2-5	CASSLEGAGDETQYF	TGCGCCAGCAGCTTGGAAGGGGCGGGAGACGAGACCCAGTACTTC
NA	TRBV5-1	TRBD2	TRBJ2-2	CASQPRGGENTGELFF	TGCGCCAGCCAACCCCGGGGGGGGGAGAACACCGGGGAGCTGTTTTTT
NA	TRBV2	TRBD2	TRBJ2-7	CASEAGYSSEQYF	TGTGCCAGCGAAGCGGGGTATTCTTCCGAGCAGTACTTC
once	TRBV7-8	TRBD1	TRBJ2-5	CASSSLLPQPGQGAETQYF	TGTGCCAGCAGCTCCTTACTTCCCCAACCGGGACAGGGGGCTGAGACCCAGTACTTC